In its sample, the clone carrying this T cell receptor (beta chain) was seen once. Its antigen remains unidentified. This sample is drawn from a study of CD8+ T cells in alopecia areata. Background on the study: It was oral tofacitinib, at 5 to 10 mg twice daily, that treated patients received.

Study-level results: The study found that many expanded lesional clones persisted in scalp and blood during tofacitinib. It was lesional scalp, especially alopecia totalis/universalis, that showed higher clonality than normal scalp.

It was cDNA, reverse transcribed from extracted RNA, that served as the sequencing template. The protocol was immunoSEQ multiplex PCR, while the TCRdb copy is restricted to in-frame clones and leaves out a portion. Among fewer than 250,000 clones listed, 60% to 70% were seen once. Indicated treatment: oral pan-JAK inhibitor, 5-10 mg twice daily. V was cut by 6 bases and J by 4 bases, with 13 bases left in between. This CDR3 region has 14 residues. Germline values: CDR1 LNHNV, CDR2 YYDKDF (reference sequence). This sample comprised CD4+ T cells sorted from blood, obtained at week 4, from a patient treated with tofacitinib. The V and J genes are TRBV15 and TRBJ1-5, with D possibly TRBD1 on 5 matching bases. The clonotype comes from a human donor with alopecia areata. CDR3 region: CATSRGAGNQPQHF. The CDR3 bases are TGTGCCACCAGTCGTGGGGCGGGGAATCAGCCCCAGCATTTT.